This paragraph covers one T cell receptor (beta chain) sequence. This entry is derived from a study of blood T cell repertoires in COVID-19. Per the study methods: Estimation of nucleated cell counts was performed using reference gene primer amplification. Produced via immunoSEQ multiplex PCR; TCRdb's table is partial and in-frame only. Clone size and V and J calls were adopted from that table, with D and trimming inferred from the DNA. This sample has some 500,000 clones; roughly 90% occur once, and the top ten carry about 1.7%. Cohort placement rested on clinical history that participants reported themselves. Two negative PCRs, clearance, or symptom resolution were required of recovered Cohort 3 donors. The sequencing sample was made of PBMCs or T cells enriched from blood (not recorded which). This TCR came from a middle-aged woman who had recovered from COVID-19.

Here the CDR3 DNA reads TGTGCCAGCAGCCTACGGACAGCTATTAACTATGGCTACACCTTC. Its translation is CASSLRTAINYGYTF. V is TRBV5-6 and J is TRBJ1-2; TRBD1 might be the D (6 bases). V was pared by 4 bases and J by 1 base, with 14 bases between. Germline-derived CDR1 and CDR2 are SGHDT and YYEEEE. The CDR3 has 15 residues.